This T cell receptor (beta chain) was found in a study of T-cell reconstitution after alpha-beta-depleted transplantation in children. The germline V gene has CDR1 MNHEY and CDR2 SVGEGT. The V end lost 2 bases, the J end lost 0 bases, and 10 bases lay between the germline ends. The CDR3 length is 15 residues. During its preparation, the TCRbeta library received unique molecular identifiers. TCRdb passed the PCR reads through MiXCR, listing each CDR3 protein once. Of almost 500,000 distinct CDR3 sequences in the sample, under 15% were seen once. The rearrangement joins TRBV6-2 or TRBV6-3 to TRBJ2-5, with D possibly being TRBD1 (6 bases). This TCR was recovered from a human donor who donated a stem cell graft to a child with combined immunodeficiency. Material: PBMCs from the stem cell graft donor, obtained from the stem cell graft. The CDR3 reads CASSYGTQYQETQYF. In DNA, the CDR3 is TGTGCCAGCAGTTACGGGACACAGTACCAAGAGACCCAGTACTTC.